The 4 T cell receptor beta chains given below trace back to one sample, sequenced in a study of cytotoxic CD8 clonotypes in ibrutinib-treated CLL. The protocol was immunoSEQ multiplex PCR, while the TCRdb copy is restricted to in-frame clones and leaves out a portion. The repertoire holds 250,000 to 350,000 clones, with 65% to 85% as singletons. The sample consisted of PBMCs, taken at disease progression, from a patient treated with ibrutinib. These receptors were collected from a human donor with chronic lymphocytic leukemia.

The chain uses TRBV10-2 and TRBJ2-3, with TRBD1 matching 7 bases. This CDR3 is 13 amino acids long. V lost 7 bases to trimming and J lost 3 bases; unmatched junction nucleotides: 4. Germline CDR1 WSHSY, CDR2 SAAADI. The CDR3 bases are TGCGCCAGCACTAGGGGGCAAACAGATACGCAGTATTTT. Protein sequence: CASTRGQTDTQYF.

The chain combines TRBV5-1 with TRBJ2-3; D unresolved. V was pared by 0 bases and J by 3 bases, with 11 bases between. Germline loops: CDR1 SGHRS, CDR2 YFSETQ. This CDR3 comprises 15 residues. CDR3 protein: CASSLVGFQTDTQYF. The CDR3 DNA sequence: TGCGCCAGCAGCTTGGTAGGCTTTCAGACAGATACGCAGTATTTT.

This chain links TRBV10-3 with TRBJ2-3; 15 bases are a match to TRBD2. Trimming cost V 6 bases and J 0 bases; bases outside gene matches: 4. This CDR3 is 17 amino acids long. The V gene's germline CDR1 is ENHRY and CDR2 SYGVKD. The CDR3 sequence is CAIRGLAGGRSTDTQYF. The CDR3, as DNA: TGTGCCATCAGAGGACTAGCGGGGGGGCGTAGCACAGATACGCAGTATTTT.

This clone was observed a handful of times. The rearrangement joins TRBV28 to TRBJ2-5; 12 bases map to TRBD2. CDR1 and CDR2 (germline): MDHEN, SYDVKM. V shed 3 bases, J shed 5 bases, and the junction held 4 bases outside the gene matches. This CDR3 region has 15 residues. CDR3 bases: TGTGCCAGCAGTTTTTCCGGGACTAGCGGGGAGACCCAGTACTTC. It specifies CASSFSGTSGETQYF.